What follows are 8 T cell receptor beta chains derived from one specimen sequenced in a study of cytomegalovirus exposure and HLA in healthy donors. The PCR employed 60 Vbeta primers together with 13 Jbeta primers. Profiled with immunoSEQ multiplex PCR; TCRdb holds only in-frame clones, not every one. Of around 59,000 clones listed, over 70% are singletons. Material for sequencing was PBMCs. These receptors came from a woman in her 40s in good health and CMV-seronegative.

The chain joins TRBV7-2 to TRBJ1-1; maybe TRBD1 (5 bases). The CDR3 has 14 residues. Germline loops: CDR1 SGHTA, CDR2 FQGNSA. Trimming left V 6 bases short and J 1 base short, with 12 bases between. For the CDR3, the DNA is TGTGCCAGCAGACCTACGACAGCGAACACTGAAGCTTTCTTT. This encodes CASRPTTANTEAFF.

The genes are TRBV5-4 and TRBJ2-3, with TRBD2 identical over 7 bases. With 4 bases clipped from V and 0 bases from J, the junction kept 8 bases outside the gene matches. Germline-derived CDR1 and CDR2 are SGHNT and YYREEE (reference sequence). This CDR3 contains 16 residues. The DNA of the CDR3 is TGTGCCAGCAGCACTCCTAGCGGCTCTAGCACAGATACGCAGTATTTT. Encoded protein: CASSTPSGSSTDTQYF.

The V gene is TRBV4-1, the J gene TRBJ2-1; 10 nucleotides line up with TRBD2. The CDR3 covers 15 residues. Looked up from germline, CDR1 is MGHRA and CDR2 is YSYEKL. V lost 4 bases, J lost 8 bases, and 8 bases stayed unmatched. CDR3 region: CASSRSSGSAYEQFF. CDR3 in DNA: TGCGCCAGCAGCCGGTCTAGCGGGAGTGCCTATGAGCAGTTCTTC.

In DNA form, the CDR3 reads TGTGCCAGCAGCCAAGAGGCTGACAGGGGTATGGCCTACGAGCAGTACTTC. It translates to CASSQEADRGMAYEQYF. The rearrangement joins TRBV4-2 to TRBJ2-7, with 8 positions matching TRBD1. Germline CDR1 and CDR2: LGHNA and YNFKEQ. This CDR3 has 17 residues. With 0 bases clipped from V and 2 bases from J, the junction kept 9 bases outside the gene matches.

The rearrangement links TRBV7-2 to TRBJ2-7; 12 nucleotides line up with TRBD2. The CDR3 is made up of 17 amino acids. With V trimmed by 0 bases and J by 7 bases, 10 bases remained unmatched. Germline values: CDR1 SGHTA, CDR2 FQGNSA. CDR3 bases: TGTGCCAGCAGCTTAGCCATTAGACTAGCGGGAGAGCATGAGCAGTACTTC. Encoded protein: CASSLAIRLAGEHEQYF.

The rearrangement uses TRBV28 and TRBJ2-3, with 7 nucleotides matching TRBD1. Germline V CDR1 and CDR2: MDHEN, SYDVKM. This CDR3 is 16 amino acids long. With 2 bases clipped from V and 2 bases from J, the junction kept 7 bases outside the gene matches. CDR3 nucleotide sequence: TGTGCCAGCAGTTTAATCAAGGGGACAGCCACAGATACGCAGTATTTT. It specifies CASSLIKGTATDTQYF.

The CDR3: CASSSGTGGEQFF. As DNA, the CDR3 is TGTGCCAGCAGCTCAGGGACTGGCGGTGAGCAGTTCTTC. This chain connects TRBV28 to TRBJ2-1; possible D gene TRBD2, 6 bases. The germline gives CDR1 MDHEN, CDR2 SYDVKM. V gave up 6 bases and J gave up 9 bases, with 15 bases separating them. The CDR3 is 13 residues long. Full variable domain (remainder filled in from reference TRBV28 and TRBJ2-1): DVKVTQSSRYLVKRTGEKVFLECVQDMDHENMFWYRQDPGLGLRLIYFSYDVKMKEKGDIPEGYSVSREKKERFSLILESASTNQTSMYLCASSSGTGGEQFFGPGTRLTVL.

The chain employs TRBV10-1 and TRBJ2-5; D perhaps matches TRBD2 (5 bases). The germline V and J ends were trimmed by 2 bases and 5 bases, with 9 bases remaining between them. Germline CDR1 is WNHNN and CDR2 is SYGVQD (reference sequence). The CDR3 loop spans 13 amino acids. CDR3 in amino acids: CASSEASRETQYF. In DNA, the CDR3 is TGCGCCAGCAGTGAGGCTAGCAGGGAGACCCAGTACTTC.